The T cell receptor beta chain described here comes from a study of shared clonotypes between healthy human individuals. General study findings and limits: There were few donors, and this limited the genetic and exposure-history diversity represented.

Comments on this clone: The target antigen is unknown.

When replicate PCRs were run on sorted subsets, they used around 200 ng DNA, 28,000 or so T cell genomes. Only in-frame clones appear in the TCRdb table, and some are missing; sequencing was by immunoSEQ multiplex PCR. The data show fewer than 1.8 million clones, approximately 98.5% seen once. The TCR was taken from a man younger than 40 in good health. The sequencing input was naive CD4+ T cells sorted from blood. Subset denoted: CD45RA+ positively selected.

This CDR3 is CASSLQGARDYGYTF. DNA of the CDR3: TGTGCCAGCAGTTTACAGGGGGCGCGCGACTATGGCTACACCTTC. The chain links TRBV27 to TRBJ1-2, with TRBD1 identical over 8 bases. Germline V CDR1 and CDR2: MNHEY, SMNVEV (reference sequence). V was clipped by 2 bases and J by 3 bases; unmatched bases: 5. The length of the CDR3 is 15 residues.